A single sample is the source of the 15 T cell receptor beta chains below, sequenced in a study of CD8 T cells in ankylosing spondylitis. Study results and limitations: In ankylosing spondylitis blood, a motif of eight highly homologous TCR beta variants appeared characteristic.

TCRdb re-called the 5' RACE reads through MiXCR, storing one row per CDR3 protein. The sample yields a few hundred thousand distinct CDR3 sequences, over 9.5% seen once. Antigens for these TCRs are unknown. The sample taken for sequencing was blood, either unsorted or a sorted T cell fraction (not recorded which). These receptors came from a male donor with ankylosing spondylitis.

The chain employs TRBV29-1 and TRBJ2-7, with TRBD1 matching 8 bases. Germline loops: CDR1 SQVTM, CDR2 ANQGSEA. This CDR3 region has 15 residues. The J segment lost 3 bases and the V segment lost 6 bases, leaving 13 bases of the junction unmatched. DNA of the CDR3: TGCAGCGTCGCCGGACAGGGCCCGTTTATCTACGAGCAGTACTTC. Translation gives CSVAGQGPFIYEQYF.

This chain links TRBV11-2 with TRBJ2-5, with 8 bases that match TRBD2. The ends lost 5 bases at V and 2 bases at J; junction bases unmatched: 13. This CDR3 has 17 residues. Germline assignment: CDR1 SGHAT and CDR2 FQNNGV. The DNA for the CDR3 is TGTGCCAGCAGCCCGGAGCCCCGACTAGCGCTACAAGAGACCCAGTACTTC. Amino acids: CASSPEPRLALQETQYF.

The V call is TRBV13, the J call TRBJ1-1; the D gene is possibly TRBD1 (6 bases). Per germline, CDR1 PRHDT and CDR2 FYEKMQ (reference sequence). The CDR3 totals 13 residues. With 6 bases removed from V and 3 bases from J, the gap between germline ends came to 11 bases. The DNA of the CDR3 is TGTGCCAGCAGGGAACAGGGAGACACTGAAGCTTTCTTT. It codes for CASREQGDTEAFF.

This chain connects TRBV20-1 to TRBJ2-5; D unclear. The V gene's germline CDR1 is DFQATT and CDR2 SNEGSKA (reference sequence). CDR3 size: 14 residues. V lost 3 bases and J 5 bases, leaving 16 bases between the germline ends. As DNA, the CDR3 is TGCAGTGCTAGCCACCACGAGACTCGGGAGACCCAGTACTTC. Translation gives CSASHHETRETQYF.

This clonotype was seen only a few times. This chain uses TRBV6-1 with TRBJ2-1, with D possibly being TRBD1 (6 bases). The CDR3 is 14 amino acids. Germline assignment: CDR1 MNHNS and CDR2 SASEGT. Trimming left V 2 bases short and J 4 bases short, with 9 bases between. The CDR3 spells CASSESGTYNEQFF. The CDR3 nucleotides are TGTGCCAGCAGTGAATCCGGGACATACAATGAGCAGTTCTTC.

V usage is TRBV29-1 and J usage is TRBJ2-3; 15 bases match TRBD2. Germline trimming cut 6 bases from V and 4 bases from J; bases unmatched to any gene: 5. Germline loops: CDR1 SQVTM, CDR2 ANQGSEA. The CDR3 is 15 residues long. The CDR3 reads CSVGLAGGPADTQYF. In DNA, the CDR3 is TGCAGCGTGGGACTAGCGGGAGGACCTGCAGATACGCAGTATTTT.

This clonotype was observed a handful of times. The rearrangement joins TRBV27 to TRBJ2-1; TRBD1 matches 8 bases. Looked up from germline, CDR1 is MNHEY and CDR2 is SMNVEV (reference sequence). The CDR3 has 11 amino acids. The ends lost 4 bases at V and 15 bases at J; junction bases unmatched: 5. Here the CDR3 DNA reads TGTGCCAGCAGTTCCGGACAGGGTCTGTTCTTC. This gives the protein CASSSGQGLFF.

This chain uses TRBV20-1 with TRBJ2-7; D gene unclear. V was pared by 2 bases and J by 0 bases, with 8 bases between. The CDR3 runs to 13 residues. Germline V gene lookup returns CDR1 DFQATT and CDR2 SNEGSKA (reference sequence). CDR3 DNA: TGCAGTGCTAGAAGCGCCTACTCCTACGAGCAGTACTTC. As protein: CSARSAYSYEQYF.

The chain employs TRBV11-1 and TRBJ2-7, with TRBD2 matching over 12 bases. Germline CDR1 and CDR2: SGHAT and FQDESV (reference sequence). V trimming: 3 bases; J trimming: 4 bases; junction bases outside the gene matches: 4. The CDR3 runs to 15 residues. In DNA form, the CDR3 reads TGTGCCAGCAGCTTCGGGACTAGCGGGTTTTACGAGCAGTACTTC. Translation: CASSFGTSGFYEQYF. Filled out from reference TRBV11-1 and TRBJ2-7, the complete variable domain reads EAEVAQSPRYKITEKSQAVAFWCDPISGHATLYWYRQILGQGPELLVQFQDESVVDDSQLPKDRFSAERLKGVDSTLKIQPAELGDSAMYLCASSFGTSGFYEQYFGPGTRLTVT.

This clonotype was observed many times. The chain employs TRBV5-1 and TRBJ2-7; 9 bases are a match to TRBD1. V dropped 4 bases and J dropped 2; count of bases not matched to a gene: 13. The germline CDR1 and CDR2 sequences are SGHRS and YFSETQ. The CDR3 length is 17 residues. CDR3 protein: CASSPTDRGLTTYEQYF. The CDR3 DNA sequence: TGCGCCAGCAGCCCGACGGACAGGGGCCTAACTACCTACGAGCAGTACTTC.

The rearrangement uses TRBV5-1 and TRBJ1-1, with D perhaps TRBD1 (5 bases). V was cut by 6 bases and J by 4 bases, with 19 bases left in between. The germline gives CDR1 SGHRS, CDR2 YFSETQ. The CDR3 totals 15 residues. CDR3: CASTLGRVGATEAFF. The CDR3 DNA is TGCGCCAGCACTTTGGGGAGGGTAGGGGCCACTGAAGCTTTCTTT.

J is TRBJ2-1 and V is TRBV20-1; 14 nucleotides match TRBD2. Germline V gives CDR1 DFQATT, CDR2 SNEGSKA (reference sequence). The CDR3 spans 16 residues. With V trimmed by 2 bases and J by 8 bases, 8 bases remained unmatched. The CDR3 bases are TGCAGTGCTAGATCCTTTGGGACTAGCGGGAGTGATGAGCAGTTCTTC. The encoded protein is CSARSFGTSGSDEQFF.

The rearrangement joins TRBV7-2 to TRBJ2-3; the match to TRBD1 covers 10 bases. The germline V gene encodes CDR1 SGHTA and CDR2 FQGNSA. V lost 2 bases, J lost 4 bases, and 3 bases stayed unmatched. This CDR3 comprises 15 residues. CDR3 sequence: CASSLRGQGSDTQYF. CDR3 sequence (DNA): TGTGCCAGCAGCTTAAGGGGACAGGGGTCAGATACGCAGTATTTT.

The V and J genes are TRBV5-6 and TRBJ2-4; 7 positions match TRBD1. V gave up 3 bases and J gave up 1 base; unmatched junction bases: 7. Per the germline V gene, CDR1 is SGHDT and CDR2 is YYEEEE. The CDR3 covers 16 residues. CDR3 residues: CASSSTGPVAKNIQYF. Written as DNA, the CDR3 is TGTGCCAGCAGCTCGACAGGGCCCGTGGCCAAAAACATTCAGTACTTC.

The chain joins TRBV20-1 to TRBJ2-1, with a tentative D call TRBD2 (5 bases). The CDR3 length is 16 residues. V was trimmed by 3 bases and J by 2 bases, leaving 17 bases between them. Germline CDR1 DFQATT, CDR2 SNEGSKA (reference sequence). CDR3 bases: TGCAGTGCTAGTTCCCCCGTAGCGCAAACCTACAATGAGCAGTTCTTC. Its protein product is CSASSPVAQTYNEQFF.